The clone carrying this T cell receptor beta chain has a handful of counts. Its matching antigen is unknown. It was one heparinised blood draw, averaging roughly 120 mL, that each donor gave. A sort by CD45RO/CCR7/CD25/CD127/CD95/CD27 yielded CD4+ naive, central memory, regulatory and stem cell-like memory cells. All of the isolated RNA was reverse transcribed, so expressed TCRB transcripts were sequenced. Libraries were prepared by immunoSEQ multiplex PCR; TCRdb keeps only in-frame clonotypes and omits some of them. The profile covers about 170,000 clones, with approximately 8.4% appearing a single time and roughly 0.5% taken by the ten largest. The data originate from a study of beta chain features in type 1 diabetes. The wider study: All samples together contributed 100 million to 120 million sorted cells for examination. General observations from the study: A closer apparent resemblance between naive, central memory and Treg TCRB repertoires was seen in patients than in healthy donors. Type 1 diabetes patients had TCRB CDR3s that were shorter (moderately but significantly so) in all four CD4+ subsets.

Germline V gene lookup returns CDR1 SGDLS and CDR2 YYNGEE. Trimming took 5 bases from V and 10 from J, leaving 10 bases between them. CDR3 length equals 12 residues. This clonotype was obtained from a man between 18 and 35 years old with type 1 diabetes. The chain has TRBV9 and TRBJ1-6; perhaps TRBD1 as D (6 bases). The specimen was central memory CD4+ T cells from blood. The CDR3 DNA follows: TGTGCCAGCAGGTCAGGGGACTCACCCCTCCACTTT. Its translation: CASRSGDSPLHF.